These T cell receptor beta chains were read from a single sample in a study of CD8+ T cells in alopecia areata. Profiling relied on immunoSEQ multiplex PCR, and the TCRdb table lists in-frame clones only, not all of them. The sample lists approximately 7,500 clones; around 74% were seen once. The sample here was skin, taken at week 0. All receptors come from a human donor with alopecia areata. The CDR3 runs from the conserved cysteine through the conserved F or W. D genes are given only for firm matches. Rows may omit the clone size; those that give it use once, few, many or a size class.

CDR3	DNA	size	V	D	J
CASSHESRDNQPQHF	TGCGCCAGCAGCCATGAATCTCGGGACAATCAGCCCCAGCATTTT	few	TRBV4-1	-	TRBJ1-5
CASSEFGTGHAGEKLFF	TGTGCCAGCAGTGAATTTGGGACAGGACATGCTGGAGAAAAACTGTTTTTT	once	TRBV6-1	TRBD1	TRBJ1-4
CAISIVRRGEAFF	TGTGCCATCAGTATAGTTCGCCGGGGCGAAGCTTTCTTT	-	TRBV10-3	-	TRBJ1-1
CASSQPARAGGPNEQYF	TGCGCCAGCAGCCAACCCGCCCGGGCGGGGGGGCCGAACGAGCAGTACTTC	-	TRBV5-1	TRBD2	TRBJ2-7
CASSLDQLSETQYF	TGTGCCAGCAGCTTAGATCAGCTGTCCGAGACCCAGTACTTC	once	TRBV11-2	-	TRBJ2-5
CASSLRLAGGISSYNEQFF	TGTGCCAGCAGCCTCCGACTAGCGGGGGGGATTAGCTCCTACAATGAGCAGTTCTTC	once	TRBV7-2	TRBD2	TRBJ2-1
CASKERMSSYNSPLHF	TGTGCCAGTAAGGAGAGGATGAGCTCCTATAATTCACCCCTCCACTTT	few	TRBV19	-	TRBJ1-6
CSVERGVETQYF	TGCAGCGTTGAACGTGGCGTGGAGACCCAGTACTTC	-	TRBV29-1	-	TRBJ2-5
CASSLVDKRNEKLFF	TGTGCCAGCAGCTTAGTTGACAAGCGGAATGAAAAACTGTTTTTT	-	TRBV7-9	-	TRBJ1-4
CAWSRRQGLSYNEQFF	TGTGCTTGGTCCCGGCGACAGGGTTTGTCCTACAATGAGCAGTTCTTC	-	TRBV30	TRBD1	TRBJ2-1
CSVIQGRRTEAFF	TGCAGCGTCATACAGGGACGAAGGACTGAAGCTTTCTTT	-	TRBV29-1	-	TRBJ1-1
CSVGASSQETQYF	TGCAGCGTTGGGGCTAGCAGTCAAGAGACCCAGTACTTC	-	TRBV29-1	-	TRBJ2-5
CAWRVAASGELFF	TGTGCCTGGAGGGTGGCGGCGTCCGGGGAGCTGTTTTTT	-	TRBV30	-	TRBJ2-2
CASRRAGIDTEAFF	TGTGCCAGCCGACGCGCGGGGATTGACACTGAAGCTTTCTTT	-	TRBV2	-	TRBJ1-1
CASSSPDRLIYGYTF	TGTGCCAGCAGTTCCCCGGACAGACTAATTTATGGCTACACCTTC	-	TRBV6-5	-	TRBJ1-2
CASSSTGGHGELFF	TGCGCCAGCAGCTCGACAGGGGGACACGGGGAGCTGTTTTTT	-	TRBV5-1	TRBD1	TRBJ2-2
CASSYSSRDPYEQYF	TGTGCCAGCAGTTACTCCAGTCGAGACCCCTACGAGCAGTACTTC	-	TRBV6-5	-	TRBJ2-7
CASSRQGYTEAFF	TGTGCCAGCAGCAGACAGGGGTACACTGAAGCTTTCTTT	-	TRBV7-9	TRBD1	TRBJ1-1
CASSPGLAGRGELFF	TGTGCCAGCAGTCCCGGCCTAGCGGGGCGCGGGGAGCTGTTTTTT	-	TRBV6-5	TRBD2	TRBJ2-2
CATSRDVSQETQYF	TGTGCCACCAGCAGAGATGTCAGCCAAGAGACCCAGTACTTC	-	TRBV15	-	TRBJ2-5
CASSLGPSAGANTGELFF	TGCGCCAGCAGCTTGGGACCTTCGGCGGGGGCGAACACCGGGGAGCTGTTTTTT	-	TRBV5-1	TRBD2	TRBJ2-2